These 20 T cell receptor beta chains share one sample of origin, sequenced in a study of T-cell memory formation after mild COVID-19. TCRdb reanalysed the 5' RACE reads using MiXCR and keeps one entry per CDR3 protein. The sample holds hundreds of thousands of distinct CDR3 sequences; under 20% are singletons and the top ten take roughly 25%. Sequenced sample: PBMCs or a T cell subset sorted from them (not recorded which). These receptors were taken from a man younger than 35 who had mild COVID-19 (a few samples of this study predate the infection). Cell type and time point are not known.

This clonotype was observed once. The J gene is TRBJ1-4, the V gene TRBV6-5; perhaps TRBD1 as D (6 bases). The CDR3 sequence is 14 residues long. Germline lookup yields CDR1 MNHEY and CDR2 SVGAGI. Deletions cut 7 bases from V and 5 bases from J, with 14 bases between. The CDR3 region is CASTTGQKNEKLFF. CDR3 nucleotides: TGTGCCAGCACCACTGGACAGAAGAATGAAAAACTGTTTTTT.

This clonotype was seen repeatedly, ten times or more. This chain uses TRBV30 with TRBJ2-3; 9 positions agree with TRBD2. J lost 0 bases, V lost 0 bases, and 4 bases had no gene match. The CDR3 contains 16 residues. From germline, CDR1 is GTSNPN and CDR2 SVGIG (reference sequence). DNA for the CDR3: TGTGCCTGGAGTGTGTGGGCGGGGGGGAGCACAGATACGCAGTATTTT. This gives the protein CAWSVWAGGSTDTQYF.

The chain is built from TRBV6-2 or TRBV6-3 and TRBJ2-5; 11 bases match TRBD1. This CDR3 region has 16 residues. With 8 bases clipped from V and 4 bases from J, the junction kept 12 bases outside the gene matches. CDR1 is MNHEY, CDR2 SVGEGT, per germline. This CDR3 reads CASQSWTGGLRETQYF. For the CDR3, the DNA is TGTGCCAGCCAAAGCTGGACAGGGGGCTTGCGAGAGACCCAGTACTTC.

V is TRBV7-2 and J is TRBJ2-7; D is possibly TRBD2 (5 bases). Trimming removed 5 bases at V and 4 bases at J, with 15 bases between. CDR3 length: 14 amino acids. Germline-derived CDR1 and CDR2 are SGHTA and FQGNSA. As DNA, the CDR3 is TGTGCCAGCAGCGCGGGTACAACGCGATACGAGCAGTACTTC. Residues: CASSAGTTRYEQYF.

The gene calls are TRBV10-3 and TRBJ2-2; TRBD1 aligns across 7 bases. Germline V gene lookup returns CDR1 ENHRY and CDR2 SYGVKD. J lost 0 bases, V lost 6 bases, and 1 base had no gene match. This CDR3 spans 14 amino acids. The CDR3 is CAIRGGPNTGELFF. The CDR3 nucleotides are TGTGCCATCAGAGGGGGCCCGAACACCGGGGAGCTGTTTTTT.

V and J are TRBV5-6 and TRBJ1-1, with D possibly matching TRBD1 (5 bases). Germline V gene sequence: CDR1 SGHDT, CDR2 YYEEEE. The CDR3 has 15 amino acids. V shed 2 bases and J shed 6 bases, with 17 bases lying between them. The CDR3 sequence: CASSFVGREVAEAFF. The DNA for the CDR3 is TGTGCCAGCAGCTTTGTCGGCAGGGAAGTCGCTGAAGCTTTCTTT.

CDR3 region: CASGGLAGGTGELFF. The CDR3 nucleotides read TGTGCCAGCGGGGGACTAGCGGGGGGAACCGGGGAGCTGTTTTTT. The chain carries TRBV7-9 and TRBJ2-2; 15 bases line up with TRBD2. This CDR3 contains 15 residues. Looked up from germline, CDR1 is SEHNR and CDR2 is FQNEAQ (reference sequence). V gave up 8 bases and J gave up 5 bases; unmatched junction bases: 3. The full variable domain, with the rest looked up from reference TRBV7-9 and TRBJ2-2, is DTGVSQNPRHKITKRGQNVTFRCDPISEHNRLYWYRQTLGQGPEFLTYFQNEAQLEKSRLLSDRFSAERPKGSFSTLEIQRTEQGDSAMYLCASGGLAGGTGELFFGEGSRLTVL.

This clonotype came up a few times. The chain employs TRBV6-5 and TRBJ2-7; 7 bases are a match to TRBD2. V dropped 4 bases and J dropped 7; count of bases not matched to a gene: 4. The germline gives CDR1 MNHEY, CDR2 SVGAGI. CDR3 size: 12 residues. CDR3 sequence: CASSFAGVEQYF. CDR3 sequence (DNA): TGTGCCAGCAGTTTCGCGGGAGTGGAGCAGTACTTC.

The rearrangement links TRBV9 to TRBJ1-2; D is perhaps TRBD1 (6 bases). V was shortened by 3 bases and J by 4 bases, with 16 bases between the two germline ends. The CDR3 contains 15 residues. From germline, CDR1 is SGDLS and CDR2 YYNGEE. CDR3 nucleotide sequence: TGTGCCAGCAGCGGAGGGGGGGGCTCGAGCTATGGCTACACCTTC. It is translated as CASSGGGGSSYGYTF. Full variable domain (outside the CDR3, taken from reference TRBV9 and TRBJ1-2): DSGVTQTPKHLITATGQRVTLRCSPRSGDLSVYWYQQSLDQGLQFLIQYYNGEERAKGNILERFSAQQFPDLHSELNLSSLELGDSALYFCASSGGGGSSYGYTFGSGTRLTVV.

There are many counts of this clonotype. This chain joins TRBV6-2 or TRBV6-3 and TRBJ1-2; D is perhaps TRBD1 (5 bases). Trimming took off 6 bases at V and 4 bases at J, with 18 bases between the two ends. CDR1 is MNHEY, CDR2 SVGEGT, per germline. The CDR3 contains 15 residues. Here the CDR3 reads CASRFPGPKFYGYTF. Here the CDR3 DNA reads TGTGCCAGCAGATTCCCGGGACCAAAATTCTATGGCTACACCTTC.

The CDR3 nucleotides are TGTGCCAGCAGCTGGACCGTAAGGTCACCCCTCCACTTT. It is translated as CASSWTVRSPLHF. The chain joins TRBV11-1 to TRBJ1-6; D gene uncertain. V lost 4 bases and J lost 10, with 11 bases in between. The CDR3 runs to 13 residues. Germline V gives CDR1 SGHAT, CDR2 FQDESV (reference sequence).

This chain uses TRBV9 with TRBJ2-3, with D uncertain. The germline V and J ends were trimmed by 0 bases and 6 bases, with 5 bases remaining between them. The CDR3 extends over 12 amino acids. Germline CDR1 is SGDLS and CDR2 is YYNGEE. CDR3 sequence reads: CASSVAHDTQYF. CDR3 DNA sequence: TGTGCCAGCAGCGTAGCGCACGATACGCAGTATTTT.

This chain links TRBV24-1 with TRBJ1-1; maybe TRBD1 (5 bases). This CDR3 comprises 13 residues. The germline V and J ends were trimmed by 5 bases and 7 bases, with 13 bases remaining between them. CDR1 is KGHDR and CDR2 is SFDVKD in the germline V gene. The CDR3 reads CATSGGVSFEAFF. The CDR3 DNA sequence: TGTGCCACCAGTGGGGGGGTGAGCTTTGAAGCTTTCTTT.

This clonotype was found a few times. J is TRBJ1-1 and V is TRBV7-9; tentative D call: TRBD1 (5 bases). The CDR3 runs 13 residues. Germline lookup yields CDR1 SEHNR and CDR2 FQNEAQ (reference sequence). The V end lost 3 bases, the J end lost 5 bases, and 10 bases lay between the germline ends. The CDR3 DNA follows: TGTGCCAGCAGCTTCACGGGGGGGACTGAAGCTTTCTTT. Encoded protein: CASSFTGGTEAFF.

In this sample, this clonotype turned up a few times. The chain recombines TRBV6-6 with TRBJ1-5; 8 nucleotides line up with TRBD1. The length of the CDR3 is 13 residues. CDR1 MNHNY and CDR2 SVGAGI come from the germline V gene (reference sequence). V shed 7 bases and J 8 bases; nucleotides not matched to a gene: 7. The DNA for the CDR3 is TGTGCCAGCATTCAGGGGGCTGCGGAGCCCCAGCATTTT. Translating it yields CASIQGAAEPQHF.

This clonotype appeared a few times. The CDR3 here is CASSLETGGDSPLHF. The CDR3 DNA reads as TGCGCCAGCAGCCTAGAGACAGGAGGGGATTCACCCCTCCACTTT. J is TRBJ1-6 and V is TRBV5-1, with D possibly TRBD1 on 6 matching bases. Between the trimmed V and J ends, which lost 4 bases and 8 bases, there was a span of 16 bases. CDR1 SGHRS and CDR2 YFSETQ come from the germline V gene. The CDR3 spans 15 residues.

CDR3 amino acids: CSAPDRGYNEQFF. In DNA, the CDR3 is TGCAGCGCACCGGACAGGGGCTACAATGAGCAGTTCTTC. The chain has TRBV29-1 and TRBJ2-1; 9 bases agree with TRBD1. V gave up 7 bases and J gave up 3 bases; unmatched junction bases: 4. Germline loops: CDR1 SQVTM, CDR2 ANQGSEA. The CDR3 has 13 residues.

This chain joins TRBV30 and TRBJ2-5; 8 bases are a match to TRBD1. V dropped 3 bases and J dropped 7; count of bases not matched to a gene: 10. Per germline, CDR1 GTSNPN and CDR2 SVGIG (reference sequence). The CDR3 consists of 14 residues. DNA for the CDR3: TGTGCCTGGAGGAAGGGACAGGCCGCGGGGACCCAGTACTTC. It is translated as CAWRKGQAAGTQYF.

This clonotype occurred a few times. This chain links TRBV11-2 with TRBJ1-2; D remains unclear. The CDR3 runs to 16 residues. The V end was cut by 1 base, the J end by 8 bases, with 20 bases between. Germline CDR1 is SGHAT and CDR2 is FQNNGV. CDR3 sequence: CASSLGAKGVAGGYTF. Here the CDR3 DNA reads TGTGCCAGCAGCTTAGGCGCAAAGGGAGTCGCGGGGGGCTACACCTTC.

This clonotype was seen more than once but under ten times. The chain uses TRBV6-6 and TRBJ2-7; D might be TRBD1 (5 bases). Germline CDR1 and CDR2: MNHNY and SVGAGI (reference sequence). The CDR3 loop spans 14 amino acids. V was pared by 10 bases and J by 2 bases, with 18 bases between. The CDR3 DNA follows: TGTGCCACCACCCCGCAGTTAGGGGCCTACGAGCAGTACGTC. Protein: CATTPQLGAYEQYV.